This TCR beta chain emerged from a study of blood T cell repertoires in COVID-19. This table comes from immunoSEQ multiplex PCR, and its TCRdb copy is limited to in-frame clones, with some not included. The table shows some 150,000 clones, with about 86% occurring only once. This CDR3 is built from 13 residues. Germline V gene data show CDR1 as LGHDT and CDR2 as YNNKEL (reference sequence). V was clipped by 9 bases and J by 5 bases; unmatched bases: 9. Sequenced sample: peripheral blood. J is TRBJ2-5 and V is TRBV3-1 (or the pseudogene TRBV3-2); 7 nucleotides agree with TRBD1. This TCR derives from a woman aged 55-69 years with acute or convalescent COVID-19. The CDR3 is CASCRGGVETQYF. Here the CDR3 DNA reads TGTGCCAGTTGTCGAGGGGGCGTGGAGACCCAGTACTTC.